Listed below are T cell receptor beta chains from one sample, sequenced in a study of blood T cell repertoires in COVID-19. Profiling relied on immunoSEQ multiplex PCR, and the TCRdb table lists in-frame clones only, not all of them. Seen here are approximately 290,000 clones, 85% to 90% observed once, and the top ten hold approximately 12%. Sample: peripheral blood. Receptors were obtained from a woman in her twenties or thirties with COVID-19, enrolled during active disease. Each CDR3 is given with its conserved first and last residue. Fields, in order: CDR3 protein, CDR3 DNA, V gene, D gene, clone size, J gene. D genes are given only for firm matches. The size entry is marked missing in some rows and otherwise reads once, few, many or a size class.

cdr3_aa: CASSYARDRGNTEAFF
cdr3_nt: TGTGCCAGCAGTTACGCTCGGGACAGGGGAAACACTGAAGCTTTCTTT
v_call: TRBV6-7
d_call: TRBD1
clone_size: .
j_call: TRBJ1-1

cdr3_aa: CASSLRRNTDTQYF
cdr3_nt: TGTGCCAGCAGCTTGCGGCGGAACACAGATACGCAGTATTTT
v_call: TRBV5-4
d_call: .
clone_size: .
j_call: TRBJ2-3

cdr3_aa: CASRDTYEQYF
cdr3_nt: TGTGCCAGCAGGGACACCTACGAGCAGTACTTC
v_call: TRBV6-6
d_call: .
clone_size: .
j_call: TRBJ2-7

cdr3_aa: CASCYREGNSPLHF
cdr3_nt: TGTGCCAGCTGTTACAGGGAGGGCAATTCACCCCTCCACTTT
v_call: TRBV3-1/TRBV3-2
d_call: .
clone_size: .
j_call: TRBJ1-6

cdr3_aa: CASSHADEAFF
cdr3_nt: TGCGCCAGCAGCCACGCGGATGAAGCTTTCTTT
v_call: TRBV4-1
d_call: .
clone_size: .
j_call: TRBJ1-1

cdr3_aa: CASSLVMRPNYGYTF
cdr3_nt: TGTGCCAGCAGCTTGGTTATGAGGCCTAACTATGGCTACACCTTC
v_call: TRBV5-5
d_call: .
clone_size: .
j_call: TRBJ1-2

cdr3_aa: CASSQTDRGLGEQYF
cdr3_nt: TGCGCCAGCAGCCAAACTGACAGGGGGCTGGGGGAGCAGTACTTC
v_call: TRBV4-1
d_call: TRBD1
clone_size: .
j_call: TRBJ2-7

cdr3_aa: CASSLGGGGIDTQYF
cdr3_nt: TGTGCCAGCAGCTTAGGCGGGGGGGGGATAGATACGCAGTATTTT
v_call: TRBV7-2
d_call: TRBD2
clone_size: .
j_call: TRBJ2-3

cdr3_aa: CASIPSTGGGNTIYF
cdr3_nt: TGTGCCAGCATTCCTTCGACAGGTGGCGGAAACACCATATATTTT
v_call: TRBV28
d_call: .
clone_size: .
j_call: TRBJ1-3

cdr3_aa: CASSRRGLRQTDTQYF
cdr3_nt: TGTGCCAGCAGTAGGCGGGGGCTCCGCCAGACAGATACGCAGTATTTT
v_call: TRBV28
d_call: .
clone_size: .
j_call: TRBJ2-3

cdr3_aa: CAITESRTEAFF
cdr3_nt: TGTGCCATAACAGAAAGTCGGACTGAAGCTTTCTTT
v_call: TRBV6-6
d_call: .
clone_size: .
j_call: TRBJ1-1

cdr3_aa: CASSRDRYNEQFF
cdr3_nt: TGTGCCAGCAGCCGCGATCGTTACAATGAGCAGTTCTTC
v_call: TRBV5-4
d_call: .
clone_size: .
j_call: TRBJ2-1

cdr3_aa: CASSFAGLVTHEQYF
cdr3_nt: TGCGCCAGCAGCTTCGCGGGACTAGTAACCCACGAGCAGTACTTC
v_call: TRBV5-1
d_call: TRBD2
clone_size: .
j_call: TRBJ2-7

cdr3_aa: CASSRTGDEQYF
cdr3_nt: TGTGCCAGCAGCCGGACAGGGGACGAGCAGTACTTC
v_call: TRBV3-1/TRBV3-2
d_call: TRBD1
clone_size: .
j_call: TRBJ2-7

cdr3_aa: CASSLTSGDYNEQFF
cdr3_nt: TGTGCCAGCAGTTTGACTAGCGGGGACTACAATGAGCAGTTCTTC
v_call: TRBV6-5
d_call: TRBD2
clone_size: .
j_call: TRBJ2-1

cdr3_aa: CASSEPRTGGHQPQHF
cdr3_nt: TGTGCCAGCAGTGAACCGAGGACAGGGGGCCATCAGCCCCAGCATTTT
v_call: TRBV6-1
d_call: TRBD1
clone_size: .
j_call: TRBJ1-5

cdr3_aa: CASSSVYGYTF
cdr3_nt: TGTGCCAGCAGTTCGGTGTATGGCTACACCTTC
v_call: TRBV12-3/TRBV12-4
d_call: .
clone_size: .
j_call: TRBJ1-2

cdr3_aa: CASSYREGVVAGAFF
cdr3_nt: TGTGCCAGCAGTTACAGGGAAGGGGTCGTGGCTGGGGCTTTCTTT
v_call: TRBV6-2/TRBV6-3
d_call: .
clone_size: .
j_call: TRBJ1-1

cdr3_aa: CASSLGQGIGYTF
cdr3_nt: TGTGCCAGCAGCTTAGGACAGGGTATAGGCTACACCTTC
v_call: TRBV7-9
d_call: TRBD1
clone_size: .
j_call: TRBJ1-2

cdr3_aa: CASSPPDRGGTNEKLFF
cdr3_nt: TGTGCCAGCTCACCACCGGACAGGGGAGGAACTAATGAAAAACTGTTTTTT
v_call: TRBV18
d_call: TRBD1
clone_size: once
j_call: TRBJ1-4

cdr3_aa: CASSPPPWEAGVETQYF
cdr3_nt: TGTGCCAGCAGTCCCCCGCCTTGGGAAGCGGGGGTCGAGACCCAGTACTTC
v_call: TRBV27
d_call: TRBD2
clone_size: .
j_call: TRBJ2-5

cdr3_aa: CASSQLAGGSEQFF
cdr3_nt: TGCGCCAGCAGCCAGCTCGCAGGGGGCAGTGAGCAGTTCTTC
v_call: TRBV4-1
d_call: TRBD1
clone_size: .
j_call: TRBJ2-1

cdr3_aa: CASSPDRATNEKLFF
cdr3_nt: TGCGCCAGCAGCCCCGACAGGGCAACTAATGAAAAACTGTTTTTT
v_call: TRBV5-1
d_call: TRBD1
clone_size: .
j_call: TRBJ1-4

cdr3_aa: CSASFPVFGSGPQHF
cdr3_nt: TGCAGTGCTAGTTTCCCGGTTTTCGGTTCTGGGCCCCAGCATTTT
v_call: TRBV20-1
d_call: .
clone_size: .
j_call: TRBJ1-5

cdr3_aa: CASSQALRGLGNQPQHF
cdr3_nt: TGTGCCAGCAGCCAGGCCCTCCGAGGGTTGGGCAATCAGCCCCAGCATTTT
v_call: TRBV4-2
d_call: .
clone_size: .
j_call: TRBJ1-5

cdr3_aa: CASRSVGYTF
cdr3_nt: TGTGCCAGTAGGAGTGTGGGCTACACCTTC
v_call: TRBV19
d_call: .
clone_size: .
j_call: TRBJ1-2

cdr3_aa: CASSYLASGVEQYF
cdr3_nt: TGTGCCAGCAGTTACCTGGCTAGCGGGGTAGAGCAGTACTTC
v_call: TRBV6-5
d_call: TRBD2
clone_size: few
j_call: TRBJ2-7

cdr3_aa: CASSWTGGGYGYTF
cdr3_nt: TGTGCCAGCAGCTGGACAGGGGGCGGCTATGGCTACACCTTC
v_call: TRBV5-6
d_call: TRBD1
clone_size: .
j_call: TRBJ1-2

cdr3_aa: CASSQVSGLNYGYTF
cdr3_nt: TGTGCCAGCAGCCAAGTTTCTGGGCTTAACTATGGCTACACCTTC
v_call: TRBV3-1/TRBV3-2
d_call: .
clone_size: .
j_call: TRBJ1-2

cdr3_aa: CASSYLPGQGFGEQYF
cdr3_nt: TGTGCCAGCAGTTACTTACCGGGACAGGGGTTCGGCGAGCAGTACTTC
v_call: TRBV6-2/TRBV6-3
d_call: TRBD1
clone_size: .
j_call: TRBJ2-7

cdr3_aa: CAISESGSKGQAFF
cdr3_nt: TGTGCCATCAGTGAGTCTGGGAGTAAAGGTCAAGCTTTCTTT
v_call: TRBV10-3
d_call: .
clone_size: .
j_call: TRBJ1-1

cdr3_aa: CASRTYREPSEAFF
cdr3_nt: TGTGCCAGCAGAACTTACAGGGAGCCCTCTGAAGCTTTCTTT
v_call: TRBV27
d_call: .
clone_size: .
j_call: TRBJ1-1

cdr3_aa: CASSVTGLPQHF
cdr3_nt: TGTGCCAGCAGCGTTACAGGCCTCCCCCAGCATTTT
v_call: TRBV2
d_call: .
clone_size: .
j_call: TRBJ1-5

cdr3_aa: CASSSLQGKNIQYF
cdr3_nt: TGTGCCAGCAGCTCCTTACAGGGTAAAAACATTCAGTACTTC
v_call: TRBV11-2
d_call: .
clone_size: .
j_call: TRBJ2-4

cdr3_aa: CASSKQGNQPQHF
cdr3_nt: TGTGCCAGTAGCAAACAGGGAAACCAGCCCCAGCATTTT
v_call: TRBV19
d_call: .
clone_size: .
j_call: TRBJ1-5

cdr3_aa: CASSSRGGSSYNEQFF
cdr3_nt: TGTGCCAGCAGCTCTCGCGGGGGGAGCTCCTACAATGAGCAGTTCTTC
v_call: TRBV7-9
d_call: TRBD2
clone_size: .
j_call: TRBJ2-1

cdr3_aa: CASSLPAGGWDDTQYF
cdr3_nt: TGTGCCAGCAGCCTCCCCGCGGGGGGCTGGGATGATACGCAGTATTTT
v_call: TRBV7-9
d_call: TRBD2
clone_size: .
j_call: TRBJ2-3

cdr3_aa: CASSLGQGTYEQYF
cdr3_nt: TGTGCCAGCAGCCTAGGACAGGGGACGTACGAGCAGTACTTC
v_call: TRBV6-5
d_call: TRBD1
clone_size: .
j_call: TRBJ2-7

cdr3_aa: CASGYQGSLSPLHF
cdr3_nt: TGTGCCAGCGGGTATCAGGGTAGTCTTTCACCCCTCCACTTT
v_call: TRBV2
d_call: .
clone_size: .
j_call: TRBJ1-6

cdr3_aa: CASSYSPISGQPQHF
cdr3_nt: TGTGCCAGCAGTTACTCACCAATATCGGGTCAGCCCCAGCATTTT
v_call: TRBV6-6
d_call: .
clone_size: .
j_call: TRBJ1-5

cdr3_aa: CASRMRGQGAGETQYF
cdr3_nt: TGCGCCAGCAGAATGAGGGGACAGGGGGCAGGAGAGACCCAGTACTTC
v_call: TRBV5-1
d_call: TRBD1
clone_size: .
j_call: TRBJ2-5

cdr3_aa: CASSLGLAGVNYEEQYF
cdr3_nt: TGTGCCAGCAGCTTAGGTTTAGCGGGGGTCAACTACGAGGAGCAGTACTTC
v_call: TRBV7-9
d_call: TRBD2
clone_size: .
j_call: TRBJ2-7

cdr3_aa: CATSREWTGKSEAFF
cdr3_nt: TGTGCCACCAGCAGAGAATGGACAGGGAAATCCGAAGCTTTCTTT
v_call: TRBV15
d_call: TRBD1
clone_size: few
j_call: TRBJ1-1

cdr3_aa: CASSSGLAGASYEQYF
cdr3_nt: TGTGCCAGCAGTTCCGGACTAGCGGGGGCCTCCTACGAGCAGTACTTC
v_call: TRBV28
d_call: TRBD2
clone_size: few
j_call: TRBJ2-7